This T cell receptor beta chain stems from a study of T cells in localized non-small cell lung cancer. This CDR3 comprises 16 residues. The V segment lost 5 bases and the J segment 8 bases; nucleotides outside the gene matches: 14. Per germline, CDR1 ENHRY and CDR2 SYGVKD. Profiled with immunoSEQ multiplex PCR; TCRdb holds only in-frame clones, not every one. The table has tens of thousands of clones, 75% to 90% seen once. This sequence originates from a woman between 35 and 75 years old with stage I lung adenocarcinoma. The specimen comprised peripheral blood, sampled before any cancer treatment. V usage is TRBV10-3 and J usage is TRBJ2-1, with TRBD1 matching over 8 bases. The CDR3 loop is CAISQTGATGEHEQFF. The CDR3 DNA follows: TGTGCCATCAGTCAGACAGGGGCGACGGGTGAACATGAGCAGTTCTTC.